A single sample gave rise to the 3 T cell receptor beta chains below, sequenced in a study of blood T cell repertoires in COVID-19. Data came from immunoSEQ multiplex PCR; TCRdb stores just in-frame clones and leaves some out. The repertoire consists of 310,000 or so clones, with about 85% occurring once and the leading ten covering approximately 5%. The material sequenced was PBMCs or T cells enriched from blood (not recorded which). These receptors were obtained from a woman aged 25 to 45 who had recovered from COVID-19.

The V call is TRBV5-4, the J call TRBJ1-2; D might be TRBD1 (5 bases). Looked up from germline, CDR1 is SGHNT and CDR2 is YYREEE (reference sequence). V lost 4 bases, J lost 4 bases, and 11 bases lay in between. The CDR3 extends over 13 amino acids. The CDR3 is CASSKTEVYGYTF. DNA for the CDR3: TGTGCCAGCAGCAAGACAGAAGTCTATGGCTACACCTTC.

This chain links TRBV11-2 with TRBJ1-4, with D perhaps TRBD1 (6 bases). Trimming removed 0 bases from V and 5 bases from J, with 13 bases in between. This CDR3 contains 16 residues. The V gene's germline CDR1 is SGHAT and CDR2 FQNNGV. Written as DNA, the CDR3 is TGTGCCAGCAGCTTAGAGGGTGGGGGCGTGAATGAAAAACTGTTTTTT. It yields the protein CASSLEGGGVNEKLFF.

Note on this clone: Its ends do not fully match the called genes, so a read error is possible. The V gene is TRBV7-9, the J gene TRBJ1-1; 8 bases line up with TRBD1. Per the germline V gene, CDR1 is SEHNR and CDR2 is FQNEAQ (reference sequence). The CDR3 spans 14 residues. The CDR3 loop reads CASSLGTGNTEAFF. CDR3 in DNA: TGTGCCAGCAGTTTAGGGACAGGGAACACTGAAGCTTTCTTT.